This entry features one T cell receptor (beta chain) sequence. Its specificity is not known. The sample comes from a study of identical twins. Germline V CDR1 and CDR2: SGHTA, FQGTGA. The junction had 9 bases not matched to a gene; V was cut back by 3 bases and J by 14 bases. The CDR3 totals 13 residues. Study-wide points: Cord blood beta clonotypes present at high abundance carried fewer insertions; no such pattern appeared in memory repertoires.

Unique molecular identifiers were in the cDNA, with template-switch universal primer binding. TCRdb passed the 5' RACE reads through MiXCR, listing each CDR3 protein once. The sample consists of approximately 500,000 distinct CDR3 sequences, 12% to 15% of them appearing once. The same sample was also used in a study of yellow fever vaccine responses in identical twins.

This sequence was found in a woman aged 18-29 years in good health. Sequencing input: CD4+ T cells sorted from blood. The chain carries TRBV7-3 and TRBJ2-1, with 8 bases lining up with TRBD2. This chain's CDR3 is CASSFTSGSSEFF. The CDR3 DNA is TGTGCCAGCAGCTTTACGAGCGGGAGTAGCGAGTTCTTC.